This is a list of T cell receptor beta chains from one sample in a study of technical replicates of blood from a few donors. Repertoires were generated with immunoSEQ multiplex PCR, while TCRdb's copy carries only in-frame clones and drops some. The sample yields tens of thousands of clones, around 90% seen once. Specimen: T cells isolated from PBMCs. The origin of the receptors is a human donor in good health. Each CDR3 is given with its conserved first and last residue. D genes are given only for firm matches. Only some rows state a clone size, as once, few, many or a class for expanded clones.

V: TRBV4-1
J: TRBJ2-2
size: .
D: TRBD2
DNA: TGCGCCAGCAGCCAGGGGCTAGCGGACAACACCGGGGAGCTGTTTTTT
CDR3: CASSQGLADNTGELFF

V: TRBV6-1
J: TRBJ1-2
size: .
D: .
DNA: TGTGCCAGCAGTGAAGTCCCTGCTAACTATGGCTACACCTTC
CDR3: CASSEVPANYGYTF

V: TRBV6-1
J: TRBJ2-2
size: .
D: TRBD2
DNA: TGTGCCAGCACCGCAGGGACTACCAGGGAGCTGTTTTTT
CDR3: CASTAGTTRELFF

V: TRBV28
J: TRBJ1-2
size: .
D: TRBD1
DNA: TGTGCCAGCAGCCTGGGACAGGGTCACGGCTACACCTTC
CDR3: CASSLGQGHGYTF

V: TRBV28
J: TRBJ2-7
size: .
D: TRBD2
DNA: TGTGCCAGCAGCCTCTTCGCGGGAGGGATCCACGAGCAGTACTTC
CDR3: CASSLFAGGIHEQYF

V: TRBV18
J: TRBJ1-1
size: .
D: .
DNA: TGTGCCAGCTCACCAGGGGCAGGTGCGGACACTGAAGCTTTCTTT
CDR3: CASSPGAGADTEAFF

V: TRBV6-1
J: TRBJ2-7
size: .
D: TRBD1
DNA: TGTGCCAGCATCACCCTCGGGACAGGGGCCTACGAGCAGTACTTC
CDR3: CASITLGTGAYEQYF

V: TRBV21-1
J: TRBJ2-7
size: .
D: .
DNA: TGTGCCAGCAGCACTAACCTCCTATTCGCTAGCGACAGCTCCTACGAGCAGTACTTC
CDR3: CASSTNLLFASDSSYEQYF

V: TRBV10-1
J: TRBJ2-3
size: .
D: .
DNA: TGCGCCAGCAGTCCCACCCCGGGGAGCGGCGAAATTGATACGCAGTATTTT
CDR3: CASSPTPGSGEIDTQYF

V: TRBV10-2
J: TRBJ1-2
size: .
D: .
DNA: TGCGCCAGCAGTGATTACAGGGAGGGCTACACCTTC
CDR3: CASSDYREGYTF

V: TRBV7-8
J: TRBJ1-2
size: .
D: .
DNA: TGTGCCAGCAGCTACGAGTCGGGGGAAGGTGTCTATGGCTACACCTTC
CDR3: CASSYESGEGVYGYTF

V: TRBV5-1
J: TRBJ2-2
size: .
D: TRBD1
DNA: TGCGCCAGCAGCTTAGACAGGGAGTACACCGGGGAGCTGTTTTTT
CDR3: CASSLDREYTGELFF

V: TRBV7-9
J: TRBJ2-3
size: .
D: .
DNA: TGTGCCAGCAGCTTAGGAACGGAGTTAGGTACGCAGTATTTT
CDR3: CASSLGTELGTQYF

V: TRBV19
J: TRBJ1-2
size: .
D: .
DNA: TGTGCCAGTACGCTCGCCGGGTTCGATGGCTACACCTTC
CDR3: CASTLAGFDGYTF

V: TRBV5-1
J: TRBJ1-1
size: .
D: TRBD1
DNA: TGCGCCAGCAGCCTTGACAGGGCGCGGGAAGCTTTCTTT
CDR3: CASSLDRAREAFF

V: TRBV29-1
J: TRBJ1-5
size: .
D: .
DNA: TGCAGCGTTGAGACAGCCGGCAATCAGCCCCAGCATTTT
CDR3: CSVETAGNQPQHF

V: TRBV10-3
J: TRBJ2-3
size: once
D: .
DNA: TGTGCCATCAGTGAGCGAGCTGCGGGCCTGGGTCCAGATACGCAGTATTTT
CDR3: CAISERAAGLGPDTQYF

V: TRBV9
J: TRBJ2-1
size: few
D: TRBD2
DNA: TGTGCCAGCAGCGCTAGCGGGGTCCGGGATGAGCAGTTCTTC
CDR3: CASSASGVRDEQFF

V: TRBV11-3
J: TRBJ2-1
size: .
D: TRBD2
DNA: TGTGCCAGCAGCTTTTTCGGGGGGGAGAATGAGCAGTTCTTC
CDR3: CASSFFGGENEQFF

V: TRBV15
J: TRBJ1-2
size: .
D: TRBD1
DNA: TGTGCCACCAGCAGAGATGGGACAGGGGTAGGCGGCTACACCTTC
CDR3: CATSRDGTGVGGYTF

V: TRBV13
J: TRBJ2-3
size: .
D: TRBD2
DNA: TGTGCCAGCAGCAGACTTGGGGGGGAAAGCGGGAGTGTGCTAGATACGCAGTATTTT
CDR3: CASSRLGGESGSVLDTQYF

V: TRBV4-2
J: TRBJ2-7
size: .
D: TRBD2
DNA: TGTGCCAGCAGCCAAGATACTCCCCTAGCGGGAGGGTACGAGCAGTACTTC
CDR3: CASSQDTPLAGGYEQYF

V: TRBV27
J: TRBJ1-1
size: once
D: .
DNA: TGTGCCAGCAGTTTCTACGGGATGGCTGAAGCTTTCTTT
CDR3: CASSFYGMAEAFF

V: TRBV14
J: TRBJ1-2
size: once
D: .
DNA: TGTGCCAGCAGCAAGGGGGAGCGACTACCTAACTATGGCTACACCTTC
CDR3: CASSKGERLPNYGYTF

V: TRBV5-1
J: TRBJ1-2
size: .
D: .
DNA: TGCGCCAGCAGCTTGGAGGGAGACACTAACTATGGCTACACCTTC
CDR3: CASSLEGDTNYGYTF

V: TRBV5-4
J: TRBJ1-5
size: .
D: .
DNA: TGTGCCAGCAGCTTGGGAGGGCCAGGAGGGGATCAGCCCCAGCATTTT
CDR3: CASSLGGPGGDQPQHF

V: TRBV28
J: TRBJ1-5
size: .
D: .
DNA: TGTGCCAGCAGATCAAATCAGCCCCAGCATTTT
CDR3: CASRSNQPQHF

V: TRBV5-1
J: TRBJ1-2
size: .
D: .
DNA: TGCGCCAGCAGTCCCTTTACAGGTGGAGCTAACTATGGCTACACCTTC
CDR3: CASSPFTGGANYGYTF

V: TRBV5-1
J: TRBJ1-3
size: .
D: .
DNA: TGCGCCAGCAGCGCGAGCTCTGGAAACACCATATATTTT
CDR3: CASSASSGNTIYF

V: TRBV28
J: TRBJ1-2
size: .
D: .
DNA: TGTGCCAGCAGTCAGGCCGAAGTCGGTTACTATGGCTACACCTTC
CDR3: CASSQAEVGYYGYTF

V: TRBV7-2
J: TRBJ2-1
size: .
D: TRBD2
DNA: TGTGCCAGCAGCTTAGAAGCGGGGGGTCTTAGGGTCTTC
CDR3: CASSLEAGGLRVF